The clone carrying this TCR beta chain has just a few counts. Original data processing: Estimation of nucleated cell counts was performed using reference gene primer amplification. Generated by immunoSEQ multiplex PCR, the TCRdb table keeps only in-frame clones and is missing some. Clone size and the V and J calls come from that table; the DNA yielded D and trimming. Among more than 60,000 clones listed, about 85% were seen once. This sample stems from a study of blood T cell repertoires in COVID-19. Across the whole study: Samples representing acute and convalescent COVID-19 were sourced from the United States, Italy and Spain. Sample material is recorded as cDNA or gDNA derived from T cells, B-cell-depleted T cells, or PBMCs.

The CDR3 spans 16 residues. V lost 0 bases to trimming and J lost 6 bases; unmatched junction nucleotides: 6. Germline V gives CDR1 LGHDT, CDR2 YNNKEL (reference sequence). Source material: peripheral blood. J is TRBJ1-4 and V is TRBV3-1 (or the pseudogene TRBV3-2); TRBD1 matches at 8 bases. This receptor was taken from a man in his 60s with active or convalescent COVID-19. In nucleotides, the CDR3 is TGTGCCAGCAGCCAAGATCAGACAGGGGACGATGAAAAACTGTTTTTT. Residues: CASSQDQTGDDEKLFF.